The 15 T cell receptor beta chains presented below share a single source sample, sequenced in a study of cytomegalovirus exposure and HLA in healthy donors. The PCR was carried out with 60 Vbeta primers and 13 Jbeta primers. Sequencing was performed with immunoSEQ multiplex PCR; in TCRdb, only in-frame clones are kept and a portion is missing. The table includes about 190,000 clones, more than 85% detected once. Sequencing input: PBMCs. These receptor sequences come from a woman aged 18-30 years in good health and CMV-seronegative.

This clone was recorded only once. The chain combines TRBV18 with TRBJ1-1, with 7 bases identical to TRBD1. The germline V gene encodes CDR1 KGHSH and CDR2 LQKENI. V lost 4 bases, J lost 7 bases, and 3 bases stayed unmatched. This CDR3 is 12 amino acids long. In DNA, the CDR3 is TGTGCCAGCTCACGAGACAGGGATGAAGCTTTCTTT. Residues: CASSRDRDEAFF.

J is TRBJ2-7 and V is TRBV27, with 9 positions matching TRBD2. The CDR3 contains 14 residues. Germline-derived CDR1 and CDR2 are MNHEY and SMNVEV (reference sequence). With 6 bases clipped from V and 4 bases from J, the junction kept 7 bases outside the gene matches. This chain's CDR3 is CASSPVAGVYEQYF. As DNA, the CDR3 is TGTGCCAGCAGCCCTGTAGCGGGAGTGTACGAGCAGTACTTC.

The J gene is TRBJ1-2, the V gene TRBV30; D possibly corresponds to TRBD1 (5 bases). Germline V gene data show CDR1 as GTSNPN and CDR2 as SVGIG (reference sequence). V lost 7 bases and J 4 bases, leaving 16 bases between the germline ends. This CDR3 comprises 13 residues. The CDR3: CASLPRDTYGYTF. The CDR3 DNA sequence: TGTGCCTCCCTCCCCAGGGATACCTATGGCTACACCTTC. Based on the CDR3 plus reference TRBV30 and TRBJ1-2, the full variable domain is SQTIHQWPATLVQPVGSPLSLECTVEGTSNPNLYWYRQAAGRGLQLLFYSVGIGQISSEVPQNLSASRPQDRQFILSSKKLLLSDSGFYLCASLPRDTYGYTFGSGTRLTVV.

The table lists this clone with a few counts. One end of the junction fails to match germline, which may point to a read error. The chain has TRBV7-7 and TRBJ2-5; 13 bases align to TRBD2. This CDR3 has 14 residues. Germline V CDR1 and CDR2: SSHAT, FNYEAQ (reference sequence). CDR3 loop: CASSSGLAGETQYF. CDR3 sequence (DNA): TGTGCTAGCAGCTCGGGACTAGCGGGGGAGACCCAGTACTTC. Combining the CDR3 with reference TRBV7-7 and TRBJ2-5 gives the whole variable domain GAGVSQSPRYKVTKRGQDVTLRCDPISSHATLYWYQQALGQGPEFLTYFNYEAQPDKSGLPSDRFSAERPEGSISTLTIQRTEQRDSAMYRCASSSGLAGETQYFGPGTRLLVL.

This clone occurred once. The chain links TRBV18 to TRBJ2-7, with TRBD2 identical over 7 bases. This CDR3 contains 13 residues. From germline, CDR1 is KGHSH and CDR2 LQKENI. V was pared by 2 bases and J by 4 bases, with 2 bases of the junction left unmatched. Here the CDR3 reads CASSPMGGYEQYF. As DNA, the CDR3 is TGTGCCAGCTCACCAATGGGGGGGTACGAGCAGTACTTC.

This chain connects TRBV4-1 to TRBJ1-2; D might be TRBD1 (6 bases). The CDR3 covers 15 residues. V lost 0 bases and J lost 1, with 9 bases in between. Germline CDR1 reads MGHRA; CDR2 reads YSYEKL. The DNA of the CDR3 is TGCGCCAGCAGCCAAGACAGGGGTTTTAACTATGGCTACACCTTC. This sequence encodes CASSQDRGFNYGYTF.

This clone was counted between two and nine times. J is TRBJ2-5 and V is TRBV5-8, with 11 bases lining up with TRBD1. Per the germline V gene, CDR1 is SGHTS and CDR2 is YDEGEE. V lost 4 bases, J lost 1 base, and 3 bases stayed unmatched. This CDR3 region has 15 residues. CDR3 region: CASSTGTGGQETQYF. As DNA, the CDR3 is TGTGCCAGCAGCACCGGGACAGGGGGCCAAGAGACCCAGTACTTC.

The chain carries TRBV19 and TRBJ1-5, with 10 bases aligning to TRBD1. The CDR3 is 15 residues long. Germline V gene lookup returns CDR1 LNHDA and CDR2 SQIVND (reference sequence). V lost 7 bases, J lost 3 bases, and 6 bases stayed unmatched. CDR3 DNA sequence: TGTGCCAGTACGGGACAGGGGTCCGCCAATCAGCCCCAGCATTTT. Translation: CASTGQGSANQPQHF.

The genes are TRBV19 and TRBJ1-2; 8 bases line up with TRBD1. V dropped 3 bases and J dropped 6; count of bases not matched to a gene: 18. CDR1 LNHDA and CDR2 SQIVND come from the germline V gene (reference sequence). The CDR3 has 18 amino acids. CDR3 amino acids: CASSMLGLGLDRDDGYTF. The CDR3 region has the DNA TGTGCCAGTAGTATGCTCGGTCTGGGCTTGGACAGGGATGATGGCTACACCTTC.

The V call is TRBV2, the J call TRBJ2-3, with 8 bases lining up with TRBD2. The V gene's germline CDR1 is SNHLY and CDR2 FYNNEI. The V and J ends lost 0 bases and 3 bases, in that order; junction bases with no gene match: 2. This CDR3 comprises 15 residues. CDR3 protein: CASSEAGGGTDTQYF. In DNA, the CDR3 is TGTGCCAGCAGTGAAGCCGGGGGGGGTACAGATACGCAGTATTTT.

The V and J genes are TRBV7-6 and TRBJ2-1, with 7 bases identical to TRBD1. The V and J ends lost 7 bases and 8 bases, in that order; junction bases with no gene match: 11. The CDR3 extends over 14 amino acids. Germline assignment: CDR1 SGHVS and CDR2 FNYEAQ. In nucleotides, the CDR3 is TGTGCCAGCAAGGGGACAGTGGGCGTAGATGAGCAGTTCTTC. Its translation is CASKGTVGVDEQFF.

The rearrangement links TRBV6-6 to TRBJ2-1; the match to TRBD2 covers 8 bases. The germline V gene has CDR1 MNHNY and CDR2 SVGAGI (reference sequence). The CDR3 is made up of 15 amino acids. Trimming at V came to 5 bases and at J to 0 bases, leaving 3 bases not matched to a gene. The CDR3 bases are TGTGCCAGCAGTACCGGGAGGGGCTCCTACAATGAGCAGTTCTTC. As protein: CASSTGRGSYNEQFF.

The chain recombines TRBV27 with TRBJ2-3; D not resolved. There are 13 residues in the CDR3. CDR1 MNHEY and CDR2 SMNVEV come from the germline V gene (reference sequence). V was shortened by 4 bases and J by 1 base, with 6 bases between the two germline ends. CDR3 coding DNA: TGTGCCAGCAGTTCGCGTGGCACAGATACGCAGTATTTT. Its protein product is CASSSRGTDTQYF.

The chain uses TRBV9 and TRBJ2-7; D call uncertain. V lost 4 bases, J lost 7 bases, and 15 bases lay in between. CDR1 is SGDLS and CDR2 is YYNGEE in the germline V gene. The CDR3 runs 13 residues. CDR3 DNA sequence: TGTGCCAGCAGCCCGAGGTTGTGGTCTGAGCAGTACTTC. Its protein product is CASSPRLWSEQYF.

This chain uses TRBV28 with TRBJ2-7; TRBD1 agrees at 9 bases. V trimming: 2 bases; J trimming: 3 bases; junction bases outside the gene matches: 11. The CDR3 contains 17 residues. The germline V gene encodes CDR1 MDHEN and CDR2 SYDVKM. CDR3 sequence: CASSLRPVGQGVYEQYF. The CDR3 region has the DNA TGTGCCAGCAGTTTACGTCCCGTGGGACAGGGTGTCTACGAGCAGTACTTC.